This T cell receptor beta chain was captured by sequencing in a study of T-cell reconstitution after alpha-beta-depleted transplantation in children. This clonotype turned up a few times. As yet, its antigen is unknown. During its preparation, the TCRbeta library received unique molecular identifiers. TCRdb re-analysed the PCR reads in MiXCR, keeping a single row per CDR3 protein. The sample yields over 450,000 distinct CDR3 sequences, roughly 10% seen once. Study findings and constraints: From surviving recipient T cells and thymic progenitors came the high day-60 TCRbeta diversity observed in some patients. The study reportedly traced alpha-beta T cells about two months after transplant to several hundred expanded graft clones. The authors attributed T-cell counts and diversity one year after transplant mostly to newly produced T cells.

Per germline, CDR1 GTSNPN and CDR2 SVGIG (reference sequence). The V gene lost 2 bases and the J gene lost 1 base, with 11 bases spanning the gap. CDR3 length equals 14 residues. The V and J genes are TRBV30 and TRBJ1-1, with unresolved D. Sequencing was performed on PBMCs, taken before TCRalphabeta/CD19-depleted stem cell transplant. This TCR was recovered from a child aged 2-15 years with inherited bone marrow failure, due to receive a stem cell transplant. CDR3 sequence reads: CAWSWAWANTEAFF. As DNA, the CDR3 is TGTGCCTGGAGTTGGGCCTGGGCGAACACTGAAGCTTTCTTT.